This entry lists 24 T cell receptor beta chains sequenced from one sample in a study of Ad26.COV2.S vaccination and SARS-CoV-2 variants. Some clones are missing from TCRdb's copy, which holds only in-frame ones; the method was immunoSEQ multiplex PCR. Of about 680,000 clones in the sample, 89% were seen once. Treatment noted: around 19 received Ad26.COV2.S at low or high dose, single or two shots; about 5 received placebo; per-sample allocation not given. Collection of the samples took place on day 63 after the first injection of vaccine or placebo. This specimen consisted of peripheral blood, obtained in a trial of Ad26.COV2.S vaccine versus placebo. These receptors originate from a person aged 18-65 years who received the Ad26.COV2.S COVID-19 vaccine or a placebo.

This chain uses TRBV19 with TRBJ2-3; 7 nucleotides line up with TRBD1. Germline values: CDR1 LNHDA, CDR2 SQIVND (reference sequence). The V gene end was trimmed by 6 bases and the J gene end by 2 bases; junction bases not matched to a gene: 2. This CDR3 has 13 residues. The CDR3 spells CASSGQATDTQYF. The CDR3 DNA reads as TGTGCCAGTAGCGGACAGGCCACAGATACGCAGTATTTT.

The rearrangement uses TRBV27 and TRBJ2-3, with 7 bases fitting TRBD2. Germline V lookup: CDR1 MNHEY, CDR2 SMNVEV (reference sequence). The CDR3 is made up of 15 amino acids. The V gene end was trimmed by 5 bases and the J gene end by 3 bases; junction bases not matched to a gene: 8. The CDR3 loop is CASSLRREGTDTQYF. DNA of the CDR3: TGTGCCAGCAGTCTGCGAAGGGAGGGTACAGATACGCAGTATTTT.

To note about this clone: Compared with germline, one end of the junction differs, possibly owing to a read error. V usage is TRBV7-8 and J usage is TRBJ2-5; D is unresolved. The CDR3 consists of 11 residues. In germline, CDR1 is SGHVS, CDR2 FQNEAQ. The CDR3 here is CASTLRETQYF. CDR3 nucleotides: TGTGCCAGCACCTTAAGGGAGACCCAGTACTTC.

This clone has a single count. The chain recombines TRBV6-5 with TRBJ2-7, with TRBD2 matching over 12 bases. In germline, CDR1 is MNHEY, CDR2 SVGAGI. V trimming: 2 bases; J trimming: 3 bases; junction bases outside the gene matches: 2. There are 15 residues in the CDR3. CDR3 protein: CASSYGLAGYYEQYF. CDR3 DNA: TGTGCCAGCAGTTACGGACTAGCGGGGTACTACGAGCAGTACTTC.

This clone has only one observation. The V and J genes are TRBV12-3 or TRBV12-4 and TRBJ2-3; D unresolved. V shed 3 bases and J shed 7 bases, with 8 bases lying between them. The CDR3 has 12 residues. This CDR3 reads CASSFPEYTQYF. In DNA form, the CDR3 reads TGTGCCAGCAGTTTCCCTGAATATACGCAGTATTTT.

The chain links TRBV5-5 to TRBJ2-1; no clear D. The V end was cut by 1 base, the J end by 3 bases, with 8 bases between. Germline CDR1 reads SGHKS; CDR2 reads YYEKEE (reference sequence). The CDR3 covers 14 residues. In DNA, the CDR3 is TGTGCCAGCAGCTTGACGGAGAACTACAATGAGCAGTTCTTC. Its protein product is CASSLTENYNEQFF. The full variable domain, its missing parts supplied by reference TRBV5-5 and TRBJ2-1, is DAGVTQSPTHLIKTRGQQVTLRCSPISGHKSVSWYQQVLGQGPQFIFQYYEKEERGRGNFPDRFSARQFPNYSSELNVNALLLGDSALYLCASSLTENYNEQFFGPGTRLTVL.

CDR3 bases: TGTGCCAGCAGCGTAGGTGGGAGCCTCAATGAAAAACTGTTTTTT. Protein product: CASSVGGSLNEKLFF. The rearrangement joins TRBV9 to TRBJ1-4, with D unclear. Germline assignment: CDR1 SGDLS and CDR2 YYNGEE. V lost 0 bases and J 5 bases, leaving 11 bases between the germline ends. The CDR3 consists of 15 residues. The full variable domain, its missing parts supplied by reference TRBV9 and TRBJ1-4, is DSGVTQTPKHLITATGQRVTLRCSPRSGDLSVYWYQQSLDQGLQFLIQYYNGEERAKGNILERFSAQQFPDLHSELNLSSLELGDSALYFCASSVGGSLNEKLFFGSGTQLSVL.

V and J are TRBV10-3 and TRBJ1-6; 10 bases map to TRBD1. V lost 11 bases to trimming and J lost 10 bases; unmatched junction nucleotides: 8. The CDR3 has 13 residues. Germline V gives CDR1 ENHRY, CDR2 SYGVKD. CDR3 protein: CAATGTGVSPLHF. CDR3 coding DNA: TGTGCCGCCACCGGGACAGGGGTATCACCCCTCCACTTT.

The CDR3 nucleotides read TGTGCCAGTAGTATATCTCCTGGAAATGAGCAGTTCTTC. Translated, it gives CASSISPGNEQFF. The J gene is TRBJ2-1, the V gene TRBV19; D gene ambiguous. The CDR3 is 13 residues long. Deletions cut 2 bases from V and 7 bases from J, with 9 bases between. Germline CDR1 and CDR2: LNHDA and SQIVND (reference sequence). The whole variable domain, remainder taken from reference TRBV19 and TRBJ2-1, is DGGITQSPKYLFRKEGQNVTLSCEQNLNHDAMYWYRQDPGQGLRLIYYSQIVNDFQKGDIAEGYSVSREKKESFPLTVTSAQKNPTAFYLCASSISPGNEQFFGPGTRLTVL.

This sequence joins TRBV9 and TRBJ1-5; D might be TRBD1 (5 bases). The CDR3 totals 15 residues. V was pared by 0 bases and J by 0 bases, with 7 bases between. Looked up from germline, CDR1 is SGDLS and CDR2 is YYNGEE. The CDR3 DNA reads as TGTGCCAGCAGCGTAGGAGGGGATAGCAATCAGCCCCAGCATTTT. It translates to CASSVGGDSNQPQHF. Using reference TRBV9 and TRBJ1-5 for the parts outside the CDR3, the full variable domain is DSGVTQTPKHLITATGQRVTLRCSPRSGDLSVYWYQQSLDQGLQFLIQYYNGEERAKGNILERFSAQQFPDLHSELNLSSLELGDSALYFCASSVGGDSNQPQHFGDGTRLSIL.

This chain joins TRBV5-4 and TRBJ2-3; 8 positions match TRBD2. The trim removed 4 bases at V and 0 bases at J, leaving 7 bases unmatched. The CDR3 extends over 16 amino acids. Germline V lookup: CDR1 SGHNT, CDR2 YYREEE (reference sequence). The DNA for the CDR3 is TGTGCCAGCAGCCCGGGAGGGCCATATAGCACAGATACGCAGTATTTT. As protein: CASSPGGPYSTDTQYF.

The rearrangement joins TRBV5-1 to TRBJ2-6, with D perhaps assigned TRBD1 or TRBD2 (5 bases each). This CDR3 contains 14 residues. Germline V CDR1 and CDR2: SGHRS, YFSETQ. The V gene lost 6 bases and the J gene lost 2 bases, with 9 bases spanning the gap. The CDR3: CASNGATGANVLTF. Here the CDR3 DNA reads TGCGCCAGCAACGGGGCTACTGGGGCCAACGTCCTGACTTTC.

As concerns this clone: The identical CDR3 is also encoded by other nucleotide sequences in the sample. CDR3 amino acids: CSARGETQYF. DNA of the CDR3: TGCAGTGCTAGAGGGGAGACCCAGTACTTC. J is TRBJ2-5 and V is TRBV20-1; D call uncertain. V lost 1 base to trimming and J lost 5 bases, with 2 bases between them. Germline loops: CDR1 DFQATT, CDR2 SNEGSKA (reference sequence). The CDR3 has 10 amino acids.

The chain recombines TRBV7-3 with TRBJ1-6; the D is unclear. CDR3 size: 14 residues. CDR1 is SGHTA, CDR2 FQGTGA, per germline. The V gene lost 0 bases and the J gene lost 9 bases, with 9 bases spanning the gap. The CDR3: CASSLTAGSSPLHF. The CDR3 DNA reads as TGTGCCAGCAGCTTAACTGCGGGGAGTTCACCCCTCCACTTT.

This clone occurred a few times. V and J are TRBV5-1 and TRBJ2-2; the D call may be TRBD1 or TRBD2 (5 bases each). CDR3 size: 17 residues. CDR1 is SGHRS and CDR2 is YFSETQ in the germline V gene. With 0 bases removed from V and 1 base from J, the gap between germline ends came to 13 bases. CDR3 sequence (DNA): TGCGCCAGCAGCTTGGGTCAAGGGGCGGGGAACACCGGGGAGCTGTTTTTT. It specifies CASSLGQGAGNTGELFF.

The chain combines TRBV6-2 or TRBV6-3 with TRBJ2-2; D is perhaps TRBD2 (6 bases). The CDR3 has 16 amino acids. The germline V and J ends were trimmed by 4 bases and 7 bases, with 19 bases remaining between them. Germline CDR1 and CDR2: MNHEY and SVGEGT. CDR3 in amino acids: CASSFLFQRRDGELFF. The DNA of the CDR3 is TGTGCCAGCAGTTTCCTCTTCCAGCGGCGGGACGGGGAGCTGTTTTTT.

The chain combines TRBV5-1 with TRBJ2-7, with TRBD2 as a possible D gene (6 bases). Trimming took 4 bases from V and 2 from J, leaving 19 bases between them. This CDR3 is 16 amino acids long. CDR1 SGHRS and CDR2 YFSETQ come from the germline V gene. The CDR3 is CASSPAAGRTPYEQYF. The CDR3, as DNA: TGCGCCAGCAGCCCAGCCGCGGGGCGGACCCCCTACGAGCAGTACTTC. The variable domain in full, with the rest retrieved from reference TRBV5-1 and TRBJ2-7, is KAGVTQTPRYLIKTRGQQVTLSCSPISGHRSVSWYQQTPGQGLQFLFEYFSETQRNKGNFPGRFSGRQFSNSRSEMNVSTLELGDSALYLCASSPAAGRTPYEQYFGPGTRLTVT.

The CDR3 is CASSLEGSAYNEQFF. The CDR3 nucleotides read TGTGCCAGCTCACTCGAGGGGTCGGCCTACAATGAGCAGTTCTTC. The chain joins TRBV18 to TRBJ2-1; D could derive from TRBD1 or TRBD2 (5 bases each). The CDR3 has 15 residues. V was shortened by 4 bases and J by 2 bases, with 12 bases between the two germline ends. From germline, CDR1 is KGHSH and CDR2 LQKENI.

The gene calls are TRBV6-5 and TRBJ1-1; a possible D gene is TRBD1 (5 bases). Germline lookup yields CDR1 MNHEY and CDR2 SVGAGI. This CDR3 is built from 15 residues. Deletions cut 5 bases from V and 0 bases from J, with 13 bases between. Here the CDR3 DNA reads TGTGCCAGCAGTATAACGGACATAATGAACACTGAAGCTTTCTTT. Amino acid sequence: CASSITDIMNTEAFF.

This chain uses TRBV5-1 with TRBJ1-1; unclear D gene. Germline V gene data show CDR1 as SGHRS and CDR2 as YFSETQ. The CDR3 covers 15 residues. V lost 3 bases to trimming and J lost 6 bases, with 18 bases between them. CDR3: CASSSPTSGRAEAFF. The CDR3 DNA sequence: TGCGCCAGCAGCTCACCCACCTCGGGGAGGGCTGAAGCTTTCTTT. The full variable domain, its missing parts supplied by reference TRBV5-1 and TRBJ1-1, is KAGVTQTPRYLIKTRGQQVTLSCSPISGHRSVSWYQQTPGQGLQFLFEYFSETQRNKGNFPGRFSGRQFSNSRSEMNVSTLELGDSALYLCASSSPTSGRAEAFFGQGTRLTVV.

The rearrangement uses TRBV30 and TRBJ2-7; maybe TRBD2 (7 bases). Per the germline V gene, CDR1 is GTSNPN and CDR2 is SVGIG (reference sequence). The V and J ends lost 1 base and 1 base respectively, with 17 bases between them. This CDR3 contains 16 residues. The CDR3 nucleotides are TGTGCCTGGAGTGCTGGCGGGGGCCCCTCTTCCTACGAGCAGTACTTC. Its protein is CAWSAGGGPSSYEQYF.

To note about this clone: It may be a read error: a sequence one base away is much more abundant. The chain couples TRBV3-1 (or the pseudogene TRBV3-2) to TRBJ2-7; 11 bases are shared with TRBD2. CDR1 LGHDT and CDR2 YNNKEL come from the germline V gene (reference sequence). The CDR3 runs 15 residues. V shed 5 bases and J 0 bases; nucleotides not matched to a gene: 3. The CDR3 loop reads CASSWGLADSYEQYF. The CDR3 DNA follows: TGTGCCAGCAGCTGGGGACTAGCGGACTCCTACGAGCAGTACTTC.

V and J are TRBV20-1 and TRBJ2-1; perhaps D is TRBD1 or TRBD2 (5 bases each). Germline CDR1 and CDR2: DFQATT and SNEGSKA (reference sequence). V lost 3 bases to trimming and J lost 0 bases, with 18 bases between them. This CDR3 comprises 17 residues. CDR3 in amino acids: CSASLPTGLYSYNEQFF. CDR3 nucleotides: TGCAGTGCTAGTCTCCCGACGGGGCTCTACTCCTACAATGAGCAGTTCTTC.

V is TRBV19 and J is TRBJ1-3, with D tentatively TRBD1 (6 bases). The V and J ends lost 5 bases and 0 bases respectively, with 14 bases between them. Germline-derived CDR1 and CDR2 are LNHDA and SQIVND (reference sequence). The CDR3 has 16 residues. Here the CDR3 reads CASSPRGGASGNTIYF. The CDR3 DNA reads as TGTGCCAGTAGTCCCCGAGGGGGAGCCTCTGGAAACACCATATATTTT.